These 6 T cell receptor beta chains were all obtained from the same sample, sequenced in a study of blood T cell repertoires in COVID-19. Profiled with immunoSEQ multiplex PCR; TCRdb holds only in-frame clones, not every one. The sample holds 100,000 or so clones, roughly 90% seen once. Sequencing used peripheral blood. The source of these receptors is a man in his sixties with acute or convalescent COVID-19.

The chain uses TRBV9 and TRBJ1-2; 8 positions match TRBD1. The CDR3 sequence is 14 residues long. CDR1 and CDR2 from the germline V gene are SGDLS and YYNGEE. V shed 1 base and J 4 bases; nucleotides not matched to a gene: 3. CDR3 nucleotides: TGTGCCAGCAGCGTAACAGGGGGTCTCTATGGCTACACCTTC. This codes for CASSVTGGLYGYTF.

The J gene is TRBJ2-3, the V gene TRBV6-6; the match to TRBD1 covers 9 bases. The J segment lost 1 base and the V segment lost 5 bases, leaving 4 bases of the junction unmatched. Germline V gene data show CDR1 as MNHNY and CDR2 as SVGAGI (reference sequence). The CDR3 is made up of 15 amino acids. The CDR3 reads CASSHRDRGTDTQYF. The DNA of the CDR3 is TGTGCCAGCAGTCACCGGGACAGGGGCACAGATACGCAGTATTTT.

CDR3 nucleotide sequence: TGTGCCAGTAGTGCTGGACAGTACCAAGAGACCCAGTACTTC. This encodes CASSAGQYQETQYF. This chain joins TRBV19 and TRBJ2-5; D perhaps matches TRBD1 (6 bases). V lost 5 bases, J lost 0 bases, and 10 bases lay in between. The germline V gene encodes CDR1 LNHDA and CDR2 SQIVND (reference sequence). This CDR3 has 14 residues.

This rearrangement joins TRBV5-4 to TRBJ2-2; 7 bases agree with TRBD2. CDR1 and CDR2 from the germline V gene are SGHNT and YYREEE (reference sequence). This CDR3 region has 17 residues. V lost 4 bases to trimming and J lost 5 bases; unmatched junction nucleotides: 14. As DNA, the CDR3 is TGTGCCAGCAGCCCGCAGGCTAGCGGCGGCACTACCGGGGAGCTGTTTTTT. Its protein is CASSPQASGGTTGELFF.

CDR3 DNA: TGTGCCAGCAGTGAGTCCGGGAACACTGAAGCTTTCTTT. This translates into CASSESGNTEAFF. The chain employs TRBV2 and TRBJ1-1, with D unresolved. The V end was cut by 3 bases, the J end by 1 base, with 6 bases between. Germline loops: CDR1 SNHLY, CDR2 FYNNEI. The CDR3 is made up of 13 amino acids.

The chain combines TRBV5-4 with TRBJ2-2; 12 positions agree with TRBD2. V shed 0 bases and J 6 bases; nucleotides not matched to a gene: 12. Looked up from germline, CDR1 is SGHNT and CDR2 is YYREEE (reference sequence). CDR3 size: 19 residues. The CDR3 is CASSLEGSTSGRGAGELFF. In nucleotides, the CDR3 is TGTGCCAGCAGCTTGGAGGGGTCGACTAGCGGGAGAGGGGCCGGGGAGCTGTTTTTT.